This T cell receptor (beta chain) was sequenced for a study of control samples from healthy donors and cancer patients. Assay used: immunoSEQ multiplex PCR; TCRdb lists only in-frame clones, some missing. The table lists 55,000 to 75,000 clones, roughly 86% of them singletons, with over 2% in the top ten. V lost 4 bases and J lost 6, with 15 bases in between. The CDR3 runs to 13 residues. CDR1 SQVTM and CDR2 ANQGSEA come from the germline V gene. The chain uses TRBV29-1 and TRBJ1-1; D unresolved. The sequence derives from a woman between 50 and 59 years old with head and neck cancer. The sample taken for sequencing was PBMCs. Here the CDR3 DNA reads TGCAGCGTTGTTCGGGAGTATCTCTCTGAAGCTTTCTTT. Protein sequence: CSVVREYLSEAFF. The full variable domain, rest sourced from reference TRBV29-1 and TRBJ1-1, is SAVISQKPSRDICQRGTSLTIQCQVDSQVTMMFWYRQQPGQSLTLIATANQGSEATYESGFVIDKFPISRPNLTFSTLTVSNMSPEDSSIYLCSVVREYLSEAFFGQGTRLTVV.